The 18 T cell receptor beta chains listed next were all sequenced from one sample in a study of T cells in Graves' hyperthyroidism and ophthalmopathy. Using RNA transcripts as the source, TCR beta CDR3 regions were amplified. TCR CDR3 underwent first-round RT-PCR with the HTBI primer set. In TCRdb, the multiplex PCR reads were re-called with MiXCR into one record per CDR3 protein. This sample has roughly 740,000 distinct CDR3 sequences; about a sixth occur once, and the top ten carry under 8.5%. Material: blood. Receptor source: a man between 18 and 35 years old with Graves' hyperthyroidism.

J is TRBJ1-1 and V is TRBV30; possibly TRBD1 for D (5 bases). Trimming shortened V by 0 bases and J by 0 bases, and 8 bases separated the two germline ends. The V gene's germline CDR1 is GTSNPN and CDR2 SVGIG (reference sequence). The CDR3 contains 14 residues. This chain's CDR3 is CAWSVWTLNTEAFF. CDR3 DNA sequence: TGTGCCTGGAGTGTATGGACATTGAACACTGAAGCTTTCTTT.

V usage is TRBV19 and J usage is TRBJ2-2; no clear D. Germline V gives CDR1 LNHDA, CDR2 SQIVND (reference sequence). V was clipped by 7 bases and J by 2 bases, with 14 bases between them. This CDR3 is 15 amino acids long. CDR3 DNA: TGTGCCAGTACCCTCACGGGCCTAAACACCGGGGAGCTGTTTTTT. It is translated as CASTLTGLNTGELFF.

Only a few counts were recorded for this clonotype. V usage is TRBV3-1 and J usage is TRBJ1-2; possibly TRBD1 for D (6 bases). Germline V CDR1 and CDR2: LGHDT, YNNKEL (reference sequence). V was pared by 4 bases and J by 4 bases, with 13 bases between. CDR3 length: 14 residues. The CDR3 nucleotides read TGTGCCAGCAGCCGGACAACAGGGTTCTATGGCTACACCTTC. Amino acids: CASSRTTGFYGYTF.

This clonotype was observed many times. This chain joins TRBV20-1 and TRBJ2-1; D is ambiguous. CDR3 length equals 13 residues. Deletions cut 6 bases from V and 0 bases from J, with 9 bases between. Germline lookup yields CDR1 DFQATT and CDR2 SNEGSKA (reference sequence). CDR3 in amino acids: CSAVPRSYNEQFF. DNA of the CDR3: TGCAGTGCGGTACCTCGCTCCTACAATGAGCAGTTCTTC.

The chain couples TRBV9 to TRBJ2-1, with D possibly being TRBD1 or TRBD2 (5 bases each). Germline V CDR1 and CDR2: SGDLS, YYNGEE. The CDR3 is 18 residues long. V lost 3 bases, J lost 4 bases, and 23 bases lay in between. CDR3 sequence (DNA): TGTGCCAGCAGCGGCTCCCCCTCACTTACGGGACCATACAATGAGCAGTTCTTC. Amino acids: CASSGSPSLTGPYNEQFF.

Many counts were recorded for this clonotype. The chain joins TRBV6-1 to TRBJ2-3; 7 positions match TRBD2. The V gene's germline CDR1 is MNHNS and CDR2 SASEGT. J was trimmed by 2 bases and V by 7 bases; bases with no gene match: 6. The CDR3 is 14 amino acids. The CDR3 bases are TGTGCCAGCAACAACGGGGGGTTCACAGATACGCAGTATTTT. Its protein product is CASNNGGFTDTQYF.

In its sample, this clonotype was seen many times. The J gene is TRBJ2-1, the V gene TRBV28, with TRBD2 identical over 11 bases. Germline assignment: CDR1 MDHEN and CDR2 SYDVKM. The CDR3 contains 14 residues. V lost 8 bases and J lost 5; bases outside the gene matches: 5. In DNA, the CDR3 is TGTGCCAGCGCTGGGACTAGCGGAAACAATGAGCAGTTCTTC. Its protein is CASAGTSGNNEQFF.

Many counts were recorded for this clonotype. This chain connects TRBV28 to TRBJ2-1; D may be TRBD1 (5 bases). CDR1 MDHEN and CDR2 SYDVKM come from the germline V gene. This CDR3 has 12 amino acids. The CDR3 region is CAGAGPYNEQFF. The DNA of the CDR3 is TGTGCTGGGGCAGGCCCCTACAATGAGCAGTTCTTC.

The V and J genes are TRBV20-1 and TRBJ2-3; TRBD2 matches 10 bases. The CDR3 is made up of 16 amino acids. J was trimmed by 4 bases and V by 0 bases; bases with no gene match: 7. From germline, CDR1 is DFQATT and CDR2 SNEGSKA (reference sequence). The CDR3 DNA reads as TGCAGTGCTAGAGATTTCCTAGCGGGAGTCTCAGATACGCAGTATTTT. Translated, it gives CSARDFLAGVSDTQYF.

V and J are TRBV10-3 and TRBJ2-2; tentative D call: TRBD2 (6 bases). Trimming removed 1 base from V and 3 bases from J, with 9 bases in between. This CDR3 is 15 amino acids long. Per germline, CDR1 ENHRY and CDR2 SYGVKD. The chain's CDR3 is CAISEWEADTGELFF. CDR3 nucleotides: TGTGCCATCAGTGAGTGGGAGGCGGACACCGGGGAGCTGTTTTTT.

Many counts were recorded for this clonotype. This chain connects TRBV29-1 to TRBJ1-1; D is ambiguous. This CDR3 is 10 amino acids long. The ends were cut back, 3 bases at V and 4 bases at J, with 3 bases in the middle. Germline V CDR1 and CDR2: SQVTM, ANQGSEA. CDR3: CSVEGTEAFF. The CDR3 nucleotides read TGCAGCGTTGAGGGCACTGAAGCTTTCTTT.

This clonotype was observed many times. The gene calls are TRBV2 and TRBJ2-5; D not certain. With 6 bases removed from V and 12 bases from J, the gap between germline ends came to 5 bases. This CDR3 is built from 8 residues. Germline assignment: CDR1 SNHLY and CDR2 FYNNEI. The CDR3 region has the DNA TGTGCCAGCAGCCGCAAGTACTTC. This codes for CASSRKYF. Looking up the rest from reference TRBV2 and TRBJ2-5 gives the full variable domain: EPEVTQTPSHQVTQMGQEVILRCVPISNHLYFYWYRQILGQKVEFLVSFYNNEISEKSEIFDDQFSVERPDGSNFTLKIRSTKLEDSAMYFCASSRKYFGPGTRLLVL.

The chain couples TRBV30 to TRBJ2-7; the match to TRBD1 covers 7 bases. The junction had 6 bases not matched to a gene; V was cut back by 5 bases and J by 2 bases. Germline CDR1 GTSNPN, CDR2 SVGIG (reference sequence). This CDR3 is 13 amino acids long. The chain's CDR3 is CAWAGGQTYEQYF. The CDR3 DNA reads TGTGCCTGGGCAGGGGGACAGACCTACGAGCAGTACTTC. The whole variable domain, filled in from reference TRBV30 and TRBJ2-7, reads SQTIHQWPATLVQPVGSPLSLECTVEGTSNPNLYWYRQAAGRGLQLLFYSVGIGQISSEVPQNLSASRPQDRQFILSSKKLLLSDSGFYLCAWAGGQTYEQYFGPGTRLTVT.

V usage is TRBV20-1 and J usage is TRBJ2-1; 11 bases agree with TRBD2. The CDR3 spans 16 residues. Germline trimming cut 2 bases from V and 6 bases from J; bases unmatched to any gene: 9. Germline-derived CDR1 and CDR2 are DFQATT and SNEGSKA (reference sequence). CDR3 DNA sequence: TGCAGTGCTAGATCCCCGACTAGCGGGACAAGCAATGAGCAGTTCTTC. The encoded protein is CSARSPTSGTSNEQFF.

The chain uses TRBV30 and TRBJ1-6; 7 bases align to TRBD1. This CDR3 has 17 residues. Germline-derived CDR1 and CDR2 are GTSNPN and SVGIG (reference sequence). J was trimmed by 3 bases and V by 4 bases; bases with no gene match: 12. DNA for the CDR3: TGTGCCTGGAATTCCGTCCGAGACAGGGTCTATAATTCACCCCTCCACTTT. Translated, it gives CAWNSVRDRVYNSPLHF.

This chain uses TRBV20-1 with TRBJ2-3; D ambiguous. CDR3 length equals 13 residues. The germline V and J ends were trimmed by 3 bases and 4 bases, with 11 bases remaining between them. The germline V gene encodes CDR1 DFQATT and CDR2 SNEGSKA (reference sequence). CDR3 nucleotides: TGCAGTGCTAGGGAGACCGTGGCAGATACGCAGTATTTT. It is translated as CSARETVADTQYF.

This clonotype was counted between two and nine times. The chain uses TRBV28 and TRBJ2-7; TRBD1 is a possible D gene (5 bases). Trimming took 6 bases from V and 6 from J, leaving 15 bases between them. The CDR3 is made up of 13 amino acids. CDR1 MDHEN and CDR2 SYDVKM come from the germline V gene. This CDR3 is CASSPTGPREQYF. The CDR3 coding sequence is TGTGCCAGCAGCCCTACAGGACCACGCGAGCAGTACTTC.

This clonotype was counted between two and nine times. The V and J genes are TRBV20-1 and TRBJ2-2; D is perhaps TRBD2 (5 bases). Trimming shortened V by 0 bases and J by 7 bases, and 15 bases separated the two germline ends. The CDR3 is 15 amino acids. Germline CDR1 and CDR2: DFQATT and SNEGSKA (reference sequence). The CDR3 region is CSARDVGLTGGELFF. The CDR3 coding sequence is TGCAGTGCTAGAGATGTCGGACTGACGGGCGGGGAGCTGTTTTTT.